This T cell receptor (beta chain) was identified in a study of T-cell reconstitution after alpha-beta-depleted transplantation in children (dated by TCRdb to about 2016). Regarding the study in general: T-cell immune reconstitution after TCRalphabeta/CD19-depleted allogeneic hematopoietic cell transplantation in children was quantitatively tracked in the study by means of TCR repertoire profiling.

CDR1 and CDR2, per the germline V gene, are SQVTM and ANQGSEA. The CDR3 covers 11 residues, taking in both the cysteine and the phenylalanine. Only the CDR3 DNA is retained, 33 bases long and in frame from the first base. At the junction V is shortened by 7 bases and J by 10 bases; bases outside the gene matches: 5. This clonotype occurred a few times. It has no known antigen specificity. The input lacks base qualities; no much larger clone sits a single base away. The library was produced with PCR. For sequencing, an Illumina HiSeq 2500 was employed. To normalize quantification of the TCRbeta repertoire, the TCR libraries were built with molecular barcoding that relied on unique molecular identifiers. In TCRdb, the public reads were trimmed at Q25 with fastp and aligned with MiXCR, with productive beta chains retained. CDR3 protein sequences are deduplicated, and each keeps its most common genes and DNA. The sample yields about 540,000 distinct CDR3 sequences; around 20% were counted once. The ten largest make up over 3% of the sample.

Specimen: PBMCs from the stem cell graft donor, collected from the stem cell graft. The chain joins TRBV29-1 to TRBJ2-5, and 11 junction bases match TRBD1. The TCR was taken from a human donor who donated a stem cell graft to a child with acute lymphoblastic leukemia. At the DNA level, the sequence is TGCAGCGGAGGGACAGGGGGGGACCAGTACTTC. This translates into CSGGTGGDQYF.